This T cell receptor (beta chain) derives from a study of CD8 T cells in ankylosing spondylitis (dated by TCRdb to 2016 to 2017). Describing the broader study: To find TCR variants linked to disease, the study profiled T cell receptor beta repertoires in ankylosing spondylitis patients and healthy donors. The full study cohort was made up of about 24 ankylosing spondylitis patients and over 90 healthy donors. Peripheral blood was sampled, and synovial fluid was additionally collected from ankylosing spondylitis patients. On the study overall, not on this receptor specifically: Blood from ankylosing spondylitis patients appeared to be characterized by a TCR beta motif composed of about eight highly homologous amino acid variants. The disease-linked clones had a CD8+ phenotype and were found at relatively low frequencies in peripheral blood. Significant enrichment of the disease-linked clones was reported in matched synovial fluid samples from ankylosing spondylitis patients. Some motif variants were previously reported in synovial fluid and blood of reactive arthritis patients, suggesting common disease-initiation mechanisms.

The run used an Illumina HiSeq 2500. Quantitative 5'-RACE with molecular barcodes was used to prepare TCR beta libraries. The paper's processing steps were these. A new computational method, built on a probabilistic model of VDJ rearrangement, was used to identify disease-linked TCR variants. TCRdb reanalyzed the raw reads on its own, using fastp at Q25 for trimming and MiXCR for clone calling, and kept in-frame beta chains. Merged by CDR3 protein, the rows form single entries marked with the most common genes and DNA. The V and J calls were determined by TCRdb, not by the authors. A total of about 240,000 distinct CDR3 sequences appear in this sample, around 25% of them only once. More than 0.6% of the sample belongs to the ten largest clones. This clonotype has a handful of counts. Its antigen has not been determined. The input lacks base qualities; no much larger clone sits a single base away. V is trimmed back by 3 bases and J by 4 bases, and the junction contains 5 bases that no gene match accounts for. The CDR3 measures 15 amino acids from cysteine to phenylalanine. The only DNA kept is the CDR3, 45 bases in frame from the first base. The germline V gene yields LGHNA for CDR1 and YNFKEQ for CDR2.

The receptor's source is a male donor with ankylosing spondylitis or in good health (not recorded which). The receptor chain draws on TRBV4-2 and TRBJ2-1, with 8 bases aligning to TRBD2. The sample comprised blood, either unsorted or a sorted T cell fraction (not recorded which). The DNA sequence is as follows: TGTGCCAGCAGCCATACTAGCGGAGCTTACAATGAGCAGTTCTTC. The resulting protein is CASSHTSGAYNEQFF.